This T cell receptor beta chain was obtained from a study of blood T cell repertoires in COVID-19. As for the study in general: Sample material is recorded as cDNA or gDNA derived from T cells, B-cell-depleted T cells, or PBMCs.

This clone occurred once. The CDR3 covers 14 residues. V gave up 1 base and J gave up 8 bases; unmatched junction bases: 6. Germline assignment: CDR1 SGHAT and CDR2 FQNNGV. Authors' data handling: For nucleated cells, counts were estimated from reference gene primer amplification. Data came from immunoSEQ multiplex PCR; TCRdb stores just in-frame clones and leaves some out. V, J and clone size reflect that table, while D and trimming were determined from the DNA. Here the sample spans 150,000 or so clones, 85% to 90% being singletons. The J gene is TRBJ1-2, the V gene TRBV11-2, with 8 positions matching TRBD1. The source of this sequence is a man aged 55-75 years with COVID-19, enrolled during active disease. Sequenced material: peripheral blood. CDR3 residues: CASSLGQGINGYTF. CDR3 nucleotide sequence: TGTGCCAGCAGCTTAGGACAGGGGATTAACGGCTACACCTTC.